The 27 T cell receptor beta chains in this list originate from one sample, sequenced in a study of Graves' ophthalmopathy and Graves' hyperthyroidism. Transcripts of RNA were the source for amplifying TCR beta CDR3 regions. The workflow started with a first-round RT-PCR run with HTBI primers and then moved on to a second-round multiplex PCR. TCRdb recomputed calls from the multiplex PCR reads with MiXCR, one row per CDR3 protein. The sample lists approximately 160,000 distinct CDR3 sequences, about two fifths occurring once. What was sequenced was peripheral blood. The receptors shown here come from a man in his thirties or forties with Graves' ophthalmopathy.

This clonotype occurred many times. J is TRBJ2-7 and V is TRBV13, with D hard to call. Germline CDR1 and CDR2: PRHDT and FYEKMQ (reference sequence). The CDR3 has 11 residues. The V end lost 1 base, the J end lost 7 bases, and 5 bases lay between the germline ends. The CDR3 nucleotides read TGTGCCAGCAGCTTAGACTCGGAGCAGTACTTC. Amino acid sequence: CASSLDSEQYF. Using reference TRBV13 and TRBJ2-7 for the parts outside the CDR3, the full variable domain is AAGVIQSPRHLIKEKRETATLKCYPIPRHDTVYWYQQGPGQDPQFLISFYEKMQSDKGSIPDRFSAQQFSDYHSELNMSSLELGDSALYFCASSLDSEQYFGPGTRLTVT.

This sequence joins TRBV6-1 and TRBJ1-2, with TRBD1 matching 8 bases. CDR3 length: 15 amino acids. Trimming cost V 6 bases and J 7 bases; bases outside gene matches: 13. The germline gives CDR1 MNHNS, CDR2 SASEGT. CDR3 region: CASRGRATGVGGYTF. CDR3 nucleotide sequence: TGTGCCAGCAGAGGCCGTGCGACAGGGGTGGGTGGCTACACCTTC.

This clonotype was detected a few times. This chain uses TRBV6-1 with TRBJ1-2; a weak D match, TRBD1 (5 bases). The germline gives CDR1 MNHNS, CDR2 SASEGT. V lost 1 base to trimming and J lost 5 bases, with 11 bases between them. The length of the CDR3 is 14 residues. CDR3 region: CASSEDGTFYGYTF. CDR3 sequence (DNA): TGTGCCAGCAGTGAAGACGGGACCTTTTATGGCTACACCTTC.

This clonotype has just a few counts. The V gene is TRBV6-1, the J gene TRBJ2-5, with D perhaps TRBD1 (5 bases). CDR3 length equals 13 residues. CDR1 and CDR2 (germline): MNHNS, SASEGT. V was pared by 4 bases and J by 7 bases, with 13 bases between. CDR3 residues: CASSGGRGGTQYF. As DNA, the CDR3 is TGTGCCAGCAGTGGGGGAAGGGGTGGGACCCAGTACTTC.

CDR3 sequence reads: CASSLADLETQYF. The CDR3 DNA is TGTGCCAGCAGTTTAGCGGACCTAGAGACCCAGTACTTC. The chain uses TRBV12-3 or TRBV12-4 and TRBJ2-5, with no clear D. This CDR3 comprises 13 residues. Trimming took off 0 bases at V and 4 bases at J, with 6 bases between the two ends.

The sample holds many counts of this clonotype. The V and J genes are TRBV7-9 and TRBJ2-7, with D possibly matching TRBD1 (5 bases). V was trimmed by 5 bases and J by 3 bases, leaving 14 bases between them. This CDR3 spans 14 amino acids. CDR1 and CDR2 (germline): SEHNR, FQNEAQ (reference sequence). The CDR3, as DNA: TGTGCCAGCAGCGACCAAGACAGATTCTACGAGCAGTACTTC. This translates into CASSDQDRFYEQYF.

This clonotype was seen at least ten times. The V gene is TRBV20-1, the J gene TRBJ2-7; D not resolved. The CDR3 totals 11 residues. The V end was cut by 6 bases, the J end by 0 bases, with 6 bases between. The V gene's germline CDR1 is DFQATT and CDR2 SNEGSKA (reference sequence). CDR3 sequence (DNA): TGCAGTGCCCCCCGCTCCTACGAGCAGTACTTC. It codes for CSAPRSYEQYF.

This clonotype occurred many times. This chain uses TRBV5-6 with TRBJ1-1; D not resolved. The CDR3 is 15 amino acids. Germline V gene data show CDR1 as SGHDT and CDR2 as YYEEEE. V lost 2 bases to trimming and J lost 0 bases, with 11 bases between them. CDR3 residues: CASSFLRKMNTEAFF. For the CDR3, the DNA is TGTGCCAGCAGCTTCCTCAGGAAAATGAACACTGAAGCTTTCTTT.

In this sample, this clonotype turned up many times. This sequence joins TRBV7-2 and TRBJ1-1; D is undetermined. The CDR3 contains 15 residues. CDR1 is SGHTA and CDR2 is FQGNSA in the germline V gene. Trimming took 0 bases from V and 0 from J, leaving 8 bases between them. The CDR3 sequence: CASSLATVMNTEAFF. CDR3 DNA: TGTGCCAGCAGCTTAGCCACAGTCATGAACACTGAAGCTTTCTTT.

The CDR3 nucleotides are TGTGCCACCAGTGAAACAGGGTCTAACTATGGCTACACCTTC. Protein: CATSETGSNYGYTF. The gene calls are TRBV24-1 and TRBJ1-2; the D gene is possibly TRBD1 (6 bases). The CDR3 extends over 14 amino acids. The germline V and J ends were trimmed by 4 bases and 0 bases, with 8 bases remaining between them. The germline V gene has CDR1 KGHDR and CDR2 SFDVKD.

This clonotype is a singleton in its sample. V gene TRBV7-9 combines with J gene TRBJ1-2, with D possibly matching TRBD1 (6 bases). The CDR3 is 14 amino acids. Germline CDR1 SEHNR, CDR2 FQNEAQ (reference sequence). With 2 bases removed from V and 4 bases from J, the gap between germline ends came to 11 bases. CDR3 amino acids: CASSLTGSVYGYTF. DNA of the CDR3: TGTGCCAGCAGCTTAACAGGGTCCGTCTATGGCTACACCTTC.

This clonotype was observed at least ten times. One end of the junction does not line up with germline, which may come from a read error. The chain combines TRBV6-2 or TRBV6-3 with TRBJ2-7; 11 bases are a match to TRBD2. Germline CDR1 MNHEY, CDR2 SVGEGT. The CDR3 spans 15 residues. The CDR3 DNA reads as TGTGCCAGCAGTAAAATAGGGACTAGCGGCGCCGGAGAGCACTTC. Translating it yields CASSKIGTSGAGEHF.

This clonotype occurred many times. The rearrangement joins TRBV19 to TRBJ2-2; D unresolved. With 5 bases removed from V and 3 bases from J, the gap between germline ends came to 13 bases. The CDR3 is made up of 15 amino acids. Germline-derived CDR1 and CDR2 are LNHDA and SQIVND (reference sequence). The CDR3 region is CASSASGGHTGELFF. The CDR3 DNA follows: TGTGCCAGTAGTGCCTCCGGTGGCCACACCGGGGAGCTGTTTTTT.

This clonotype occurred many times. The chain employs TRBV11-3 and TRBJ2-2; D remains ambiguous. The CDR3 runs to 18 residues. The germline V gene has CDR1 SGHNT and CDR2 YENEEA. The ends were cut back, 3 bases at V and 0 bases at J, with 17 bases in the middle. DNA of the CDR3: TGTGCCAGCAGCTTTACGGCTTTCGCGGAGACGAACACCGGGGAGCTGTTTTTT. It codes for CASSFTAFAETNTGELFF.

The sample holds many counts of this clonotype. The rearrangement links TRBV28 to TRBJ2-7, with TRBD1 matching 7 bases. From germline, CDR1 is MDHEN and CDR2 SYDVKM. The CDR3 sequence is 12 residues long. The V and J ends lost 3 bases and 10 bases, in that order; junction bases with no gene match: 6. The CDR3 nucleotides read TGTGCCAGCAGTTTGAGTACAGGGGCCCAGTACTTC. Translated, it gives CASSLSTGAQYF.

The table lists this clonotype with many counts. The J gene is TRBJ2-7, the V gene TRBV7-3, with D maybe TRBD2 (5 bases). The CDR3 is 16 amino acids. Germline CDR1 is SGHTA and CDR2 is FQGTGA. V lost 3 bases to trimming and J lost 0 bases, with 15 bases between them. The CDR3 reads CASSFFPAVFSYEQYF. CDR3 sequence (DNA): TGTGCCAGCAGCTTTTTCCCAGCGGTTTTCTCCTACGAGCAGTACTTC.

The table lists this clonotype with many counts. The CDR3 spells CASSLSTDPYGYTF. CDR3 sequence (DNA): TGTGCCAGCTCACTCTCGACTGATCCTTATGGCTACACCTTC. The chain couples TRBV18 to TRBJ1-2; no clear D. Germline V gene lookup returns CDR1 KGHSH and CDR2 LQKENI. Trimming pared 4 bases from V and 5 bases from J, leaving 14 bases between. CDR3 size: 14 residues. Using reference TRBV18 and TRBJ1-2 for the parts outside the CDR3, the full variable domain is NAGVMQNPRHLVRRRGQEARLRCSPMKGHSHVYWYRQLPEEGLKFMVYLQKENIIDESGMPKERFSAEFPKEGPSILRIQQVVRGDSAAYFCASSLSTDPYGYTFGSGTRLTVV.

This clonotype appeared many times. The junction does not match germline at one end; this may be a read error. This chain links TRBV12-3 or TRBV12-4 with TRBJ2-7, with 11 nucleotides matching TRBD1. The CDR3 consists of 14 residues. The CDR3 is CASRLGTGGTEQYF. The CDR3 bases are TGTGCCAGCAGATTAGGGACAGGGGGAACCGAGCAGTACTTC.

This clonotype occurred a few times. This sequence joins TRBV12-5 and TRBJ1-5; D may be TRBD1 (5 bases). The CDR3 has 12 amino acids. Per the germline V gene, CDR1 is LGHNT and CDR2 is FRNRAP. The V gene lost 3 bases and the J gene lost 6 bases, with 6 bases spanning the gap. The CDR3 DNA reads as TGTGCTAGTGGTTTCGACAGTCAGCCCCAGCATTTT. It codes for CASGFDSQPQHF.

The chain links TRBV30 to TRBJ1-5; 8 bases map to TRBD1. The CDR3 contains 12 residues. V lost 0 bases and J lost 11; bases outside the gene matches: 3. CDR1 is GTSNPN and CDR2 is SVGIG in the germline V gene (reference sequence). CDR3 bases: TGTGCCTGGAGTGTACAGGGGGGGGCCCAGCATTTT. This sequence encodes CAWSVQGGAQHF.

This clonotype was observed at least ten times. The chain is built from TRBV6-2 or TRBV6-3 and TRBJ1-5; no clear D. Germline V lookup: CDR1 MNHEY, CDR2 SVGEGT. This CDR3 has 12 residues. V was cut by 9 bases and J by 2 bases, with 8 bases left in between. The CDR3 sequence is CASLTGNQPQHF. The CDR3 nucleotides read TGTGCCAGTTTAACGGGCAATCAGCCCCAGCATTTT.

The chain combines TRBV2 with TRBJ2-7; 7 bases fit TRBD1. Germline trimming cut 6 bases from V and 2 bases from J; bases unmatched to any gene: 10. CDR1 is SNHLY and CDR2 is FYNNEI in the germline V gene. This CDR3 spans 15 amino acids. CDR3 coding DNA: TGTGCCAGCAGGCTACAACCGGGACAGACCTACGAGCAGTACTTC. Translation gives CASRLQPGQTYEQYF.

This clonotype appeared many times. The J gene is TRBJ2-6, the V gene TRBV6-1; D unresolved. The CDR3 has 15 amino acids. The germline CDR1 and CDR2 sequences are MNHNS and SASEGT. With 7 bases removed from V and 4 bases from J, the gap between germline ends came to 14 bases. CDR3 in DNA: TGTGCCAGCACTACCTCAGCCGGGGGGGCCAACGTCCTGACTTTC. Protein: CASTTSAGGANVLTF.

This chain connects TRBV12-3 or TRBV12-4 to TRBJ1-6; 9 nucleotides match TRBD1. The V segment lost 5 bases and the J segment 7 bases; nucleotides outside the gene matches: 6. There are 15 residues in the CDR3. CDR3 sequence (DNA): TGTGCCAGCAGTAAGGACAGGGGAGGGAATTCACCCCTCCACTTT. Amino acids: CASSKDRGGNSPLHF.

This clonotype has a count of ten or more. This chain links TRBV20-1 with TRBJ2-7; 7 nucleotides agree with TRBD2. Unmatched junction bases numbered 5, after V lost 3 bases and J lost 6 bases. Germline lookup yields CDR1 DFQATT and CDR2 SNEGSKA (reference sequence). CDR3 length: 12 residues. The CDR3 DNA is TGCAGTGCTAGTCCTAGCGGAAGCGAGCAGTACTTC. Translation: CSASPSGSEQYF.

The rearrangement uses TRBV7-2 and TRBJ2-5; no definite D call. CDR1 and CDR2 from the germline V gene are SGHTA and FQGNSA. V was pared by 5 bases and J by 4 bases, with 20 bases between. The CDR3 loop spans 16 amino acids. The CDR3 protein is CASSHPRLGLRETQYF. The CDR3 coding sequence is TGTGCCAGCAGCCACCCCCGGCTAGGGCTGAGAGAGACCCAGTACTTC.

V gene TRBV28 combines with J gene TRBJ2-2, with 9 bases that match TRBD2. With 6 bases clipped from V and 4 bases from J, the junction kept 9 bases outside the gene matches. Germline V gene lookup returns CDR1 MDHEN and CDR2 SYDVKM. This CDR3 is 16 amino acids long. In nucleotides, the CDR3 is TGTGCCAGCAGGACTAGCGGCCCGAGGGGCACCGGGGAGCTGTTTTTT. Its translation: CASRTSGPRGTGELFF.